The 6 T cell receptor beta chains reported below all come from one sample, sequenced in a study of beta chain features in type 1 diabetes (dated by TCRdb to the late 2010s). Library generation was performed with the immunoSEQ multiplex PCR assay. All of the isolated RNA was reverse transcribed with the High Capacity cDNA Reverse Transcription Kit, so expressed TCRB transcripts were sequenced. In TCRdb, the immuneACCESS table is reduced to in-frame sequences with V and J assigned. These tables do not hold every clone; where another copy was compared, an unresolved V gene accounts for under half, and the others remain unexplained. The sample profile shows roughly 290,000 clones; 7% to 9% of them were found once. In total, the top ten clones hold 0.9% to 1.2% of the sample. The sequencing input was central memory CD4+ T cells from blood. All receptors derive from a woman under 30 in good health.

The rearrangement uses TRBV11-2 and TRBJ1-5; D unclear. V was cut by 0 bases and J by 7 bases, with 13 bases left in between. CDR1 and CDR2 (germline): SGHAT, FQNNGV. The CDR3 loop spans 15 amino acids. CDR3 bases: TGTGCCAGCAGCTTAGATTCCTTGGCGGGGCAGCCCCAGCATTTT. Its protein product is CASSLDSLAGQPQHF. The variable domain in full, with the rest retrieved from reference TRBV11-2 and TRBJ1-5, is EAGVAQSPRYKIIEKRQSVAFWCNPISGHATLYWYQQILGQGPKLLIQFQNNGVVDDSQLPKDRFSAERLKGVDSTLKIQPAKLEDSAVYLCASSLDSLAGQPQHFGDGTRLSIL.

This clone was counted ten times or more. This sequence joins TRBV5-1 and TRBJ2-3; 8 bases are shared with TRBD1. The V gene's germline CDR1 is SGHRS and CDR2 YFSETQ. This CDR3 contains 16 residues. V lost 4 bases to trimming and J lost 5 bases; unmatched junction nucleotides: 12. CDR3 residues: CASSAAAGTGRDTQYF. CDR3 nucleotides: TGCGCCAGCAGCGCCGCAGCCGGGACAGGTAGAGATACGCAGTATTTT.

Only a few counts were recorded for this clone. This rearrangement joins TRBV9 to TRBJ1-2; D not certain. Germline V gene sequence: CDR1 SGDLS, CDR2 YYNGEE. The CDR3 spans 15 residues. Between the trimmed V and J ends, which lost 0 bases and 5 bases, there was a span of 14 bases. DNA of the CDR3: TGTGCCAGCAGCGTAGAGTACTCTGGAGTGTATGGCTACACCTTC. This codes for CASSVEYSGVYGYTF.

The chain couples TRBV7-9 to TRBJ2-1; possible D gene TRBD2, 6 bases. The CDR3 is 15 amino acids. Trimming shortened V by 7 bases and J by 6 bases, and 19 bases separated the two germline ends. Germline CDR1 reads SEHNR; CDR2 reads FQNEAQ (reference sequence). The CDR3: CASMEGRHSVNEQFF. The CDR3 nucleotides read TGTGCCAGCATGGAGGGACGTCATTCTGTCAATGAGCAGTTCTTC.

The chain employs TRBV7-2 and TRBJ2-7; TRBD2 might be the D (6 bases). The CDR3 runs 12 residues. Trimming left V 1 base short and J 5 bases short, with 6 bases between. CDR1 and CDR2 (germline): SGHTA, FQGNSA. CDR3 residues: CASSLGRDEQYF. CDR3 DNA sequence: TGTGCCAGCAGCTTAGGGAGGGACGAGCAGTACTTC.

This clone showed up just a few times. This chain connects TRBV6-6 to TRBJ1-6; 8 nucleotides match TRBD1. Germline V gene data show CDR1 as MNHNY and CDR2 as SVGAGI (reference sequence). The V gene end was trimmed by 6 bases and the J gene end by 8 bases; junction bases not matched to a gene: 9. The CDR3 length is 15 residues. CDR3 coding DNA: TGTGCCAGCAGCCAACTAACAGGGGGATATTCACCCCTCCACTTT. It is translated as CASSQLTGGYSPLHF.